Listed here are 20 T cell receptor beta chains from one sample, sequenced in a study of control samples from healthy donors and cancer patients (dated by TCRdb to 2019 to 2021). Library creation used the immunoSEQ multiplex PCR assay. The source is immuneACCESS, and TCRdb retained only in-frame sequences with V and J called. Part of the clones is not carried over; for the studies checked, unresolved V genes explain less than half of this, and the remainder is unexplained. The sample contains fewer than 40,000 clones, around 93% of them found a single time. The ten largest clonotypes hold around 1.8% of the sample. The sequencing sample was made of PBMCs. The source of these receptors is a man between 40 and 49 years old with colorectal cancer.

This clone came up once. The chain links TRBV11-2 to TRBJ2-1, with D possibly TRBD2 on 5 matching bases. From germline, CDR1 is SGHAT and CDR2 FQNNGV. The CDR3 is 12 residues long. Trimming stripped 1 base from V and 7 bases from J, with 5 bases between. CDR3 nucleotide sequence: TGTGCCAGCAGCTTAGCGGGGAATGAGCAGTTCTTC. Its protein is CASSLAGNEQFF. Supplemented by reference TRBV11-2 and TRBJ2-1, the full variable domain reads EAGVAQSPRYKIIEKRQSVAFWCNPISGHATLYWYQQILGQGPKLLIQFQNNGVVDDSQLPKDRFSAERLKGVDSTLKIQPAKLEDSAVYLCASSLAGNEQFFGPGTRLTVL.

This chain connects TRBV11-3 to TRBJ2-3, with D perhaps TRBD1 or TRBD2 (6 bases each). Germline loops: CDR1 SGHNT, CDR2 YENEEA. Trimming took 6 bases from V and 1 from J, leaving 8 bases between them. The CDR3 runs to 13 residues. CDR3 region: CASRRGGTDTQYF. The DNA of the CDR3 is TGTGCCAGCAGGAGGGGGGGCACAGATACGCAGTATTTT.

The chain couples TRBV5-8 to TRBJ1-1; the match to TRBD1 covers 8 bases. Looked up from germline, CDR1 is SGHTS and CDR2 is YDEGEE. The CDR3 has 17 amino acids. J gave up 3 bases and V 0 bases, and 10 bases lay outside the gene matches. In DNA, the CDR3 is TGTGCCAGCAGCTTGGCCTTCGCAGGGGGCCCGGACACTGAAGCTTTCTTT. Translation: CASSLAFAGGPDTEAFF. The full variable domain, completed using reference TRBV5-8 and TRBJ1-1, is EAGVTQSPTHLIKTRGQQATLRCSPISGHTSVYWYQQALGLGLQFLLWYDEGEERNRGNFPPRFSGRQFPNYSSELNVNALELEDSALYLCASSLAFAGGPDTEAFFGQGTRLTVV.

The rearrangement links TRBV5-5 to TRBJ1-2; D may be TRBD1 (6 bases). Germline V gene lookup returns CDR1 SGHKS and CDR2 YYEKEE (reference sequence). Trimming took 3 bases from V and 1 from J, leaving 7 bases between them. CDR3 size: 13 residues. The CDR3 loop reads CASSSQGNYGYTF. The CDR3 nucleotides are TGTGCCAGCAGCTCACAGGGTAACTATGGCTACACCTTC. Using reference TRBV5-5 and TRBJ1-2 for the parts outside the CDR3, the full variable domain is DAGVTQSPTHLIKTRGQQVTLRCSPISGHKSVSWYQQVLGQGPQFIFQYYEKEERGRGNFPDRFSARQFPNYSSELNVNALLLGDSALYLCASSSQGNYGYTFGSGTRLTVV.

The V call is TRBV5-1, the J call TRBJ2-5; D not resolved. This CDR3 has 13 amino acids. The germline CDR1 and CDR2 sequences are SGHRS and YFSETQ. Trimming removed 3 bases at V and 7 bases at J, with 13 bases between. The CDR3 region is CASSYAREGTQYF. The CDR3 nucleotides read TGCGCCAGCAGCTACGCAAGGGAAGGGACCCAGTACTTC.

The chain joins TRBV7-9 to TRBJ2-3; 8 bases match TRBD2. V lost 2 bases to trimming and J lost 5 bases; unmatched junction nucleotides: 9. Looked up from germline, CDR1 is SEHNR and CDR2 is FQNEAQ (reference sequence). The CDR3 totals 16 residues. In DNA, the CDR3 is TGTGCCAGCAGCTTACTACGGGGGGGGCGGAGAGATACGCAGTATTTT. Translated: CASSLLRGGRRDTQYF.

CDR3 DNA sequence: TGTGCCAGCAGCGTAGGACAGGCCACAGATACGCAGTATTTT. Protein sequence: CASSVGQATDTQYF. The V and J genes are TRBV9 and TRBJ2-3; a possible D gene is TRBD1 (6 bases). The germline V and J ends were trimmed by 0 bases and 2 bases, with 7 bases remaining between them. Germline CDR1 SGDLS, CDR2 YYNGEE. The CDR3 is 14 amino acids.

The chain uses TRBV7-3 and TRBJ2-5; weak D call: TRBD2 (6 bases). This CDR3 comprises 15 residues. V lost 2 bases to trimming and J lost 4 bases, with 14 bases between them. Germline CDR1 SGHTA, CDR2 FQGTGA. For the CDR3, the DNA is TGTGCCAGCAGCTTACCGACTGGAGGGTCAGAGACCCAGTACTTC. The encoded protein is CASSLPTGGSETQYF.

CDR3 sequence: CASSLWGSYGYTF. The CDR3 DNA follows: TGTGCCAGCAGTTTATGGGGATCTTATGGCTACACCTTC. The genes are TRBV27 and TRBJ1-2; no clear D gene. Trimming removed 1 base from V and 5 bases from J, with 8 bases in between. Germline V gene sequence: CDR1 MNHEY, CDR2 SMNVEV (reference sequence). The CDR3 extends over 13 amino acids.

This chain links TRBV18 with TRBJ1-2; D uncertain. Trimming took off 2 bases at V and 2 bases at J, with 6 bases between the two ends. The CDR3 length is 13 residues. The V gene's germline CDR1 is KGHSH and CDR2 LQKENI. The CDR3 DNA reads TGTGCCAGCTCACCAGAACAGAACTATGGCTACACCTTC. As protein: CASSPEQNYGYTF.

V and J are TRBV5-3 and TRBJ2-2, with 9 bases aligning to TRBD2. TRBV5-3 is filed as an ORF, its function uncertain. The ends lost 0 bases at V and 0 bases at J; junction bases unmatched: 6. The CDR3 is 18 amino acids. The CDR3 sequence is CARSLGNSGGPNTGELFF. The CDR3 bases are TGTGCCAGAAGCTTGGGAAATAGCGGGGGCCCGAACACCGGGGAGCTGTTTTTT.

The rearrangement uses TRBV9 and TRBJ1-2; D ambiguous. The V gene's germline CDR1 is SGDLS and CDR2 YYNGEE. V was cut by 4 bases and J by 8 bases, with 12 bases left in between. The CDR3 spans 12 residues. The DNA of the CDR3 is TGTGCCAGCAGCACCCGGAGGGAAGGCTACACCTTC. Translated, it gives CASSTRREGYTF.

The chain couples TRBV5-1 to TRBJ2-7, with TRBD1 matching over 10 bases. The CDR3 contains 15 residues. Looked up from germline, CDR1 is SGHRS and CDR2 is YFSETQ. V was pared by 4 bases and J by 2 bases, with 6 bases of the junction left unmatched. The chain's CDR3 is CASSPSGTGAYEQYF. The CDR3, as DNA: TGCGCCAGCAGCCCGTCAGGGACAGGGGCCTACGAGCAGTACTTC.

This clone was seen more than once but under ten times. The genes are TRBV6-5 and TRBJ1-3; weak D call: TRBD1 (5 bases). The CDR3 sequence is 13 residues long. V lost 6 bases, J lost 2 bases, and 8 bases lay in between. Germline V CDR1 and CDR2: MNHEY, SVGAGI. For the CDR3, the DNA is TGTGCCAGCAGCCAGGGACCTGGAAACACCATATATTTT. It codes for CASSQGPGNTIYF.

The CDR3 DNA reads TGTGCCAGCAGCTTGGCCGGGACTAGCGTCTACGAGCAGTACTTC. Amino acid sequence: CASSLAGTSVYEQYF. The genes are TRBV11-2 and TRBJ2-7; 10 positions agree with TRBD2. CDR1 and CDR2 (germline): SGHAT, FQNNGV. Unmatched junction bases numbered 5, after V lost 3 bases and J lost 3 bases. The length of the CDR3 is 15 residues.

The V gene is TRBV5-6, the J gene TRBJ2-2; 8 bases line up with TRBD1. The germline CDR1 and CDR2 sequences are SGHDT and YYEEEE. V was clipped by 4 bases and J by 6 bases; unmatched bases: 14. The CDR3 length is 17 residues. CDR3 loop: CASSRPGTGRGSGELFF. The CDR3 bases are TGTGCCAGCAGCCGCCCCGGGACAGGACGAGGGTCCGGGGAGCTGTTTTTT.

The chain has TRBV6-6 and TRBJ2-1; TRBD2 agrees at 7 bases. The germline V gene encodes CDR1 MNHNY and CDR2 SVGAGI (reference sequence). Losses at the gene ends were 6 bases for V and 8 bases for J; bases not matched to a gene: 10. The CDR3 has 14 amino acids. DNA for the CDR3: TGTGCCAGCAGCTGGGACTACCGTTTGCATGAGCAGTTCTTC. As protein: CASSWDYRLHEQFF.

The CDR3 sequence is CASSHAGSSGNTIYF. In DNA form, the CDR3 reads TGTGCCAGCAGCCATGCAGGCTCCTCTGGAAACACCATATATTTT. The chain carries TRBV3-1 (or the pseudogene TRBV3-2) and TRBJ1-3; D gene ambiguous. V lost 3 bases, J lost 0 bases, and 9 bases lay in between. Germline CDR1 is LGHDT and CDR2 is YNNKEL (reference sequence). CDR3 size: 15 residues.

The chain carries TRBV19 and TRBJ1-5, with D unclear. This CDR3 is 13 amino acids long. The germline V and J ends were trimmed by 3 bases and 7 bases, with 10 bases remaining between them. The germline V gene encodes CDR1 LNHDA and CDR2 SQIVND (reference sequence). The CDR3 is CASSMSEDQPQHF. CDR3 in DNA: TGTGCCAGTAGTATGAGTGAGGACCAGCCCCAGCATTTT.

Details on this clone: One end of the junction does not line up with germline, which may come from a read error. V and J are TRBV7-3 and TRBJ1-6, with unresolved D. Germline values: CDR1 SGHTA, CDR2 FQGTGA. The CDR3 has 15 amino acids. CDR3 amino acids: CASSLTEVPNSPLHF. The CDR3 nucleotides are TGTGCCAGCAGCCTAACAGAAGTTCCCAATTCACCCCTCCACTTT.